The sequence of this T cell receptor (beta chain) was determined in a study of CD8 T cells in ankylosing spondylitis. Notes on the study in general: Previously reported in reactive arthritis synovial fluid and blood were some of the motif variants.

This clonotype appeared a few times. Its cognate antigen is unknown. Each CDR3 protein is one row after TCRdb ran MiXCR on the 5' RACE reads. The profile shows approximately 350,000 distinct CDR3 sequences, about 15% of them singletons. The sample was blood, either unsorted or a sorted T cell fraction (not recorded which). The receptor's source is a male donor with ankylosing spondylitis or in good health (not recorded which).

CDR3 in DNA: TGTGCCAGCAGCCAAGAAATTTTCGGGCTAGCCGACGGGGAGCTGTTTTTT. Translation: CASSQEIFGLADGELFF. J is TRBJ2-2 and V is TRBV3-1; the D gene is possibly TRBD2 (5 bases). V was trimmed by 0 bases and J by 7 bases, leaving 18 bases between them. Germline CDR1 and CDR2: LGHDT and YNNKEL (reference sequence). The CDR3 spans 17 residues.